The next 32 T cell receptor beta chains were all read from a single sample in a study of untreated major depressive disorder. TCRdb's table, derived via immunoSEQ multiplex PCR, lists solely in-frame clones and lacks some. The table has 21,000 or so clones, approximately 92% seen once. The sample was CD4+ T cells from PBMCs. The receptors originated from a young man in good health.

This chain uses TRBV7-9 with TRBJ1-1, with D possibly being TRBD1 (6 bases). Germline loops: CDR1 SEHNR, CDR2 FQNEAQ (reference sequence). V lost 5 bases and J lost 0, with 25 bases in between. The CDR3 runs to 19 residues. The CDR3 DNA reads TGTGCCAGCAGCCTCGGTGGGGGGACATCGAAGTTGGTGAACACTGAAGCTTTCTTT. It codes for CASSLGGGTSKLVNTEAFF.

This chain links TRBV11-3 with TRBJ2-1, with D unclear. Germline values: CDR1 SGHNT, CDR2 YENEEA. This CDR3 has 14 residues. Trimming shortened V by 5 bases and J by 4 bases, and 12 bases separated the two germline ends. The CDR3 loop is CASSLSDTYNEQFF. The CDR3 nucleotides are TGTGCCAGCAGCCTTAGTGATACGTACAATGAGCAGTTCTTC.

CDR3 nucleotides: TGCGCCAGCAGCCTTGCGGGACAGGACTATGGCTACACCTTC. It specifies CASSLAGQDYGYTF. The chain employs TRBV4-3 and TRBJ1-2, with 8 nucleotides matching TRBD1. This CDR3 is 14 amino acids long. In germline, CDR1 is LGHNA, CDR2 YSLEER. V shed 4 bases and J 3 bases; nucleotides not matched to a gene: 4.

DNA for the CDR3: TGTGCCAGCCGGGCGGGACTAGCGGCTTACAATGAGCAGTTCTTC. Encoded protein: CASRAGLAAYNEQFF. The genes are TRBV6-1 and TRBJ2-1, with TRBD2 matching 11 bases. The CDR3 covers 15 residues. Germline values: CDR1 MNHNS, CDR2 SASEGT. The V gene end was trimmed by 8 bases and the J gene end by 4 bases; junction bases not matched to a gene: 7.

The rearrangement uses TRBV19 and TRBJ1-2; D perhaps matches TRBD1 (6 bases). This CDR3 contains 17 residues. V dropped 0 bases and J dropped 3 bases, with 17 bases sitting between them. Germline loops: CDR1 LNHDA, CDR2 SQIVND (reference sequence). The chain's CDR3 is CASSIDGPGHRYYGYTF. DNA for the CDR3: TGTGCCAGTAGTATAGACGGACCGGGACACCGCTACTATGGCTACACCTTC.

The chain joins TRBV29-1 to TRBJ2-7; perhaps D is TRBD1 or TRBD2 (6 bases each). Germline loops: CDR1 SQVTM, CDR2 ANQGSEA. The CDR3 is 13 residues long. The CDR3: CTARGGTQGEQYF. The CDR3 DNA follows: TGCACAGCGAGAGGGGGGACGCAAGGCGAGCAGTACTTC.

The V and J genes are TRBV14 and TRBJ1-1, with D unresolved. The CDR3 is 13 residues long. The germline V gene encodes CDR1 SGHDN and CDR2 FVKESK. Trimming stripped 0 bases from V and 7 bases from J, with 9 bases between. In DNA form, the CDR3 reads TGTGCCAGCAGCCAAGATGTCGCTAGTGAAGCTTTCTTT. Residues: CASSQDVASEAFF.

The CDR3 DNA is TGTGCCAGCGGCCAAATTAGGGTCGCTGAAGCTTTCTTT. Amino acid sequence: CASGQIRVAEAFF. J is TRBJ1-1 and V is TRBV6-5; no definite D call. Germline CDR1 is MNHEY and CDR2 is SVGAGI. V was cut by 8 bases and J by 6 bases, with 16 bases left in between. The CDR3 spans 13 residues.

In this sample, this clone turned up a few times. The CDR3 DNA is TGTGCCAGCCGCCCCCCGGGGTGGGACCAGAAGTACTTC. Its translation is CASRPPGWDQKYF. The chain joins TRBV25-1 to TRBJ2-5; perhaps D is TRBD1 or TRBD2 (5 bases each). The V end was cut by 8 bases, the J end by 12 bases, with 22 bases between. This CDR3 is built from 13 residues. Germline CDR1 and CDR2: MGHDK and SYGVNS.

CDR3 protein: CASSRGHTNEQFF. For the CDR3, the DNA is TGTGCCAGTAGTAGAGGACACACCAATGAGCAGTTCTTC. V usage is TRBV19 and J usage is TRBJ2-1; maybe TRBD1 (5 bases). V was cut by 4 bases and J by 6 bases, with 10 bases left in between. CDR3 length: 13 amino acids. Germline values: CDR1 LNHDA, CDR2 SQIVND (reference sequence).

This clone appeared once. The chain is built from TRBV6-4 and TRBJ2-1; D is perhaps TRBD2 (5 bases). The V gene lost 8 bases and the J gene lost 2 bases, with 10 bases spanning the gap. Germline V gene lookup returns CDR1 MRHNA and CDR2 SNTAGT. This CDR3 has 13 residues. The CDR3 is CASGLTAYNEQFF. The CDR3 DNA is TGTGCCAGCGGACTGACCGCCTACAATGAGCAGTTCTTC.

The chain recombines TRBV10-1 with TRBJ2-1, with a tentative D call TRBD1 (5 bases). Trimming pared 6 bases from V and 6 bases from J, leaving 15 bases between. Germline assignment: CDR1 WNHNN and CDR2 SYGVQD (reference sequence). The length of the CDR3 is 14 residues. This chain's CDR3 is CASRGLDVFNEQFF. The CDR3, as DNA: TGCGCCAGCAGGGGGCTAGATGTGTTCAATGAGCAGTTCTTC.

The chain employs TRBV29-1 and TRBJ1-1, with D tentatively TRBD1 (6 bases). The ends were cut back, 6 bases at V and 4 bases at J, with 15 bases in the middle. Germline values: CDR1 SQVTM, CDR2 ANQGSEA. The CDR3 runs to 13 residues. The CDR3 loop is CSVDTGHPTEAFF. The CDR3 DNA follows: TGCAGCGTGGATACGGGACACCCCACTGAAGCTTTCTTT.

The gene calls are TRBV5-1 and TRBJ2-5; 9 bases agree with TRBD2. Germline CDR1 and CDR2: SGHRS and YFSETQ. The CDR3 length is 14 residues. The V and J ends lost 3 bases and 1 base, in that order; junction bases with no gene match: 1. The CDR3 DNA is TGCGCCAGCAGCTATAGCGGGGGCCAAGAGACCCAGTACTTC. Translating it yields CASSYSGGQETQYF. The full variable domain, completed using reference TRBV5-1 and TRBJ2-5, is KAGVTQTPRYLIKTRGQQVTLSCSPISGHRSVSWYQQTPGQGLQFLFEYFSETQRNKGNFPGRFSGRQFSNSRSEMNVSTLELGDSALYLCASSYSGGQETQYFGPGTRLLVL.

This chain links TRBV5-1 with TRBJ2-7; D remains ambiguous. Trimming pared 4 bases from V and 3 bases from J, leaving 14 bases between. CDR3 size: 14 residues. Germline V CDR1 and CDR2: SGHRS, YFSETQ. The DNA for the CDR3 is TGCGCCAGCAGCCCTGGGCACTCCTTCTACGAGCAGTACTTC. This sequence encodes CASSPGHSFYEQYF.

This clone was picked up a small number of times. The chain has TRBV5-5 and TRBJ1-2, with D tentatively TRBD1 (6 bases). This CDR3 is 14 amino acids long. Germline CDR1 reads SGHKS; CDR2 reads YYEKEE (reference sequence). V gave up 2 bases and J gave up 8 bases, with 16 bases separating them. The CDR3 nucleotides are TGTGCCAGCAGCTTTAGGGACAAACGAGGAGGCTACACCTTC. Translated: CASSFRDKRGGYTF.

The chain recombines TRBV4-1 with TRBJ2-5; D may be TRBD2 (5 bases). Germline-derived CDR1 and CDR2 are MGHRA and YSYEKL. V gave up 1 base and J gave up 3 bases, with 15 bases separating them. The CDR3 loop spans 16 amino acids. CDR3 sequence: CASSQGGAAAEETQYF. The DNA of the CDR3 is TGCGCCAGCAGCCAAGGGGGAGCCGCCGCCGAAGAGACCCAGTACTTC.

The DNA for the CDR3 is TGTGCCAGCAGCCTCCCCGGCATCACTAGCGTGAATGAGCAGTTCTTC. Protein sequence: CASSLPGITSVNEQFF. The chain uses TRBV27 and TRBJ2-1, with 7 positions matching TRBD2. There are 16 residues in the CDR3. The junction had 15 bases not matched to a gene; V was cut back by 6 bases and J by 7 bases. Germline V lookup: CDR1 MNHEY, CDR2 SMNVEV (reference sequence).

This sequence joins TRBV6-4 and TRBJ2-1; 13 bases map to TRBD2. V was pared by 4 bases and J by 10 bases, with 13 bases of the junction left unmatched. The CDR3 has 17 residues. CDR1 is MRHNA and CDR2 is SNTAGT in the germline V gene. CDR3: CASSVPRLAGGGEEQFF. For the CDR3, the DNA is TGTGCCAGCAGTGTCCCGAGACTAGCGGGAGGTGGGGAGGAGCAGTTCTTC.

This clone was seen just once. The chain couples TRBV9 to TRBJ1-1; tentative D call: TRBD1 (6 bases). Looked up from germline, CDR1 is SGDLS and CDR2 is YYNGEE. The length of the CDR3 is 13 residues. Trimming stripped 0 bases from V and 3 bases from J, with 6 bases between. The CDR3 sequence: CASSVAGDTEAFF. CDR3 coding DNA: TGTGCCAGCAGCGTAGCAGGGGACACTGAAGCTTTCTTT.

The CDR3 DNA reads TGTGCCAGCAGTCCGGTGGAGTACTCCTACAATGAGCAGTTCTTC. This sequence encodes CASSPVEYSYNEQFF. This chain links TRBV6-5 with TRBJ2-1; no definite D call. This CDR3 is built from 15 residues. Between the trimmed V and J ends, which lost 5 bases and 0 bases, there was a span of 11 bases. Germline V lookup: CDR1 MNHEY, CDR2 SVGAGI.

In this sample, this clone turned up once. V and J are TRBV7-7 and TRBJ2-5, with D maybe TRBD2 (7 bases). Germline CDR1 reads SSHAT; CDR2 reads FNYEAQ (reference sequence). V was pared by 5 bases and J by 4 bases, with 11 bases between. This CDR3 has 13 amino acids. CDR3 region: CASSGGGAETQYF. The CDR3, as DNA: TGTGCCAGCAGCGGGGGGGGCGCAGAGACCCAGTACTTC.

This clone was seen just once. The rearrangement joins TRBV9 to TRBJ1-2; D uncertain. From germline, CDR1 is SGDLS and CDR2 YYNGEE. Deletions cut 0 bases from V and 5 bases from J, with 17 bases between. The CDR3 has 16 residues. CDR3 DNA: TGTGCCAGCAGCGTAGGAATCGGCGGATCGGGTTATGGCTACACCTTC. Its protein product is CASSVGIGGSGYGYTF.

This sequence joins TRBV9 and TRBJ2-7, with 7 bases aligning to TRBD2. The length of the CDR3 is 15 residues. V lost 4 bases, J lost 0 bases, and 7 bases stayed unmatched. CDR1 SGDLS and CDR2 YYNGEE come from the germline V gene. The CDR3 DNA is TGTGCCAGCAGCCGGGGGAGGGCTAGCTCCTACGAGCAGTACTTC. This translates into CASSRGRASSYEQYF.

This chain joins TRBV13 and TRBJ1-2, with D tentatively TRBD1 (5 bases). Per germline, CDR1 PRHDT and CDR2 FYEKMQ (reference sequence). This CDR3 has 15 amino acids. V was clipped by 5 bases and J by 3 bases, with 16 bases between them. The DNA of the CDR3 is TGTGCCAGCAGCCCGGGGCAGATCCCTTACTATGGCTACACCTTC. Protein product: CASSPGQIPYYGYTF.

The J gene is TRBJ2-3, the V gene TRBV4-3; 11 positions match TRBD2. CDR3 length: 18 amino acids. V dropped 0 bases and J dropped 4; count of bases not matched to a gene: 9. The germline gives CDR1 LGHNA, CDR2 YSLEER. CDR3 loop: CASSQEPGLADGSDTQYF. The CDR3 coding sequence is TGCGCCAGCAGCCAAGAACCGGGACTAGCGGATGGGTCAGATACGCAGTATTTT.

CDR3 sequence: CSVVGGWDTEAFF. The CDR3 DNA follows: TGCAGCGTCGTGGGGGGCTGGGACACTGAAGCTTTCTTT. The genes are TRBV29-1 and TRBJ1-1; D might be TRBD1 (6 bases). CDR1 is SQVTM, CDR2 ANQGSEA, per germline. V was pared by 6 bases and J by 3 bases, with 14 bases between. This CDR3 is 13 amino acids long. Variable domain in full (rest from reference TRBV29-1 and TRBJ1-1): SAVISQKPSRDICQRGTSLTIQCQVDSQVTMMFWYRQQPGQSLTLIATANQGSEATYESGFVIDKFPISRPNLTFSTLTVSNMSPEDSSIYLCSVVGGWDTEAFFGQGTRLTVV.

The genes are TRBV27 and TRBJ1-3; 7 bases fit TRBD1. Trimming at V came to 6 bases and at J to 1 base, leaving 3 bases not matched to a gene. The CDR3 length is 14 residues. Germline V lookup: CDR1 MNHEY, CDR2 SMNVEV (reference sequence). The CDR3 DNA is TGTGCCAGCAGACGGGACAGATCTGGAAACACCATATATTTT. Its translation is CASRRDRSGNTIYF.

The V call is TRBV2, the J call TRBJ2-4, with 12 bases fitting TRBD2. Per germline, CDR1 SNHLY and CDR2 FYNNEI. Germline trimming cut 6 bases from V and 4 bases from J; bases unmatched to any gene: 10. This CDR3 has 17 amino acids. The CDR3 loop reads CASRPRLAGVGKNIQYF. The CDR3 region has the DNA TGTGCCAGCAGACCACGACTAGCGGGAGTAGGGAAAAACATTCAGTACTTC.

This chain connects TRBV4-3 to TRBJ2-3, with TRBD2 matching over 10 bases. CDR3 length: 18 residues. The junction had 14 bases not matched to a gene; V was cut back by 4 bases and J by 4 bases. Germline-derived CDR1 and CDR2 are LGHNA and YSLEER. The CDR3: CASSRGPSSSGRPDTQYF. As DNA, the CDR3 is TGCGCCAGCAGCCGAGGTCCCTCGAGTAGCGGGAGGCCAGATACGCAGTATTTT.

The chain employs TRBV5-4 and TRBJ2-7; no clear D. V lost 4 bases, J lost 5 bases, and 16 bases lay in between. The length of the CDR3 is 14 residues. Germline loops: CDR1 SGHNT, CDR2 YYREEE (reference sequence). The DNA for the CDR3 is TGTGCCAGCAGCCCCGTTCTAAGCATCCACGAGCAGTACTTC. Translating gives CASSPVLSIHEQYF.

V usage is TRBV11-2 and J usage is TRBJ1-4, with D possibly matching TRBD1 (5 bases). V was clipped by 8 bases and J by 7 bases, with 14 bases between them. CDR3 length equals 13 residues. The V gene's germline CDR1 is SGHAT and CDR2 FQNNGV. This chain's CDR3 is CASAGTSGEKLFF. CDR3 in DNA: TGTGCCAGCGCCGGGACTTCTGGTGAAAAACTGTTTTTT.